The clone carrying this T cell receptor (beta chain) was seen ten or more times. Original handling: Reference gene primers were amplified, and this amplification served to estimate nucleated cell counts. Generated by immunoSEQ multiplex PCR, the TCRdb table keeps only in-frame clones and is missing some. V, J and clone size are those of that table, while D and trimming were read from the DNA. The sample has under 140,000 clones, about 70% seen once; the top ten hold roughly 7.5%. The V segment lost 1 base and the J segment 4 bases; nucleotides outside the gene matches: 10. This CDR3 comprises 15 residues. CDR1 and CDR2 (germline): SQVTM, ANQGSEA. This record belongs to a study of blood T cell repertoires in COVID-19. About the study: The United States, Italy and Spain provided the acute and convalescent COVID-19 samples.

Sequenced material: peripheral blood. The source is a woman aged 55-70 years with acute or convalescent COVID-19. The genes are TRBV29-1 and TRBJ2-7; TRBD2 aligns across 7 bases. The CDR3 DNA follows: TGCAGCGTTGAAGGGGGACTACTAGGGTCTTACGAGCAGTACTTC. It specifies CSVEGGLLGSYEQYF.